A single sample is the source of the 25 T cell receptor beta chains below, sequenced in a study of human T cells and chemical hapten exposure (dated by TCRdb to 2020 to 2022). Library preparation was by RACE. The sequencer listed for this sample is NextSeq 500. The public reads were quality trimmed at Q25 with fastp and then assembled into clones with MiXCR by TCRdb, keeping productive beta chains. For every CDR3 protein sequence, its rows merge into one entry that carries the most common genes and DNA. Here the sample has 370,000 or so distinct CDR3 sequences; more than 4.5% occur a single time. The top ten clonotypes cover under 2.5% of the sample. Taken with the paper, the label for time point translates to: patch test 1, 2 weeks after DPC sensitization. Reading the label with the study, this specimen's treatment or condition is: therapeutic diphenylcyclopropenone sensitization with weekly scalp DPC.

The sequencing used whole blood, collected in connection with sensitization to the hapten diphenylcyclopropenone (DPC). The receptors come from a woman aged 45-65 years with alopecia areata. Some clones in this sample may be carry-over from other donors' samples.

This clonotype was observed many times. The chain carries TRBV4-2 and TRBJ2-7, with unresolved D. V was pared by 4 bases and J by 4 bases, with 11 bases between. Germline V CDR1 and CDR2: LGHNA, YNFKEQ. This CDR3 is 13 amino acids long. The CDR3 protein is CASSPRPDYEQYF. CDR3 coding DNA: TGTGCCAGCAGCCCTCGGCCCGATTACGAGCAGTACTTC.

There are many counts of this clonotype. The V gene is TRBV2, the J gene TRBJ2-6; either TRBD1 or TRBD2 may fit D (5 bases each). Trimming cost V 5 bases and J 0 bases, with 8 bases left between them. CDR1 and CDR2 from the germline V gene are SNHLY and FYNNEI. The CDR3 covers 15 residues. CDR3 bases: TGTGCCAGCAGTTCGGGACCCTCTGGGGCCAACGTCCTGACTTTC. The encoded protein is CASSSGPSGANVLTF.

This clonotype has only a few counts. Here the CDR3 reads CASSFETSGRLRNTGELFF. The CDR3 bases are TGTGCCAGCAGCTTCGAGACTAGCGGGAGATTGAGGAACACCGGGGAGCTGTTTTTT. The chain joins TRBV11-2 to TRBJ2-2; 12 bases are a match to TRBD2. J gave up 1 base and V 3 bases, and 9 bases lay outside the gene matches. This CDR3 spans 19 amino acids. CDR1 is SGHAT and CDR2 is FQNNGV in the germline V gene.

This clonotype came up many times. The V and J genes are TRBV11-2 and TRBJ1-2; 8 bases are shared with TRBD1. The CDR3 totals 14 residues. From germline, CDR1 is SGHAT and CDR2 FQNNGV. Trimming cost V 5 bases and J 7 bases; bases outside gene matches: 9. Here the CDR3 reads CASSTRTGTGGYTF. The CDR3 DNA reads TGTGCCAGCAGCACCCGGACAGGGACTGGTGGCTACACCTTC.

J is TRBJ2-7 and V is TRBV12-3 or TRBV12-4; unclear D gene. The length of the CDR3 is 13 residues. V shed 1 base and J shed 3 bases, with 7 bases lying between them. The CDR3 region has the DNA TGTGCCAGCAGTTTAGACGGATACTACGAGCAGTACTTC. Its translation is CASSLDGYYEQYF.

This clonotype was found a few times. This CDR3 reads CASSGDRGPYNEQFF. CDR3 coding DNA: TGCGCCAGCAGTGGGGACAGGGGGCCCTACAATGAGCAGTTCTTC. The chain links TRBV10-1 to TRBJ2-1; TRBD1 matches at 12 bases. The J segment lost 2 bases and the V segment lost 4 bases, leaving 0 bases of the junction unmatched. The germline V gene encodes CDR1 WNHNN and CDR2 SYGVQD (reference sequence). The length of the CDR3 is 15 residues.

V is TRBV25-1 and J is TRBJ2-1, with D possibly called TRBD1 or TRBD2 (5 bases each). CDR1 and CDR2 (germline): MGHDK, SYGVNS. Trimming shortened V by 0 bases and J by 6 bases, and 12 bases separated the two germline ends. This CDR3 contains 15 residues. The CDR3 nucleotides are TGTGCCAGCAGTGAATATATCGAGGGGTCCAATGAGCAGTTCTTC. Encoded protein: CASSEYIEGSNEQFF.

Many counts were recorded for this clonotype. The V call is TRBV28, the J call TRBJ2-3; 7 bases agree with TRBD2. CDR1 is MDHEN and CDR2 is SYDVKM in the germline V gene. Trimming cost V 8 bases and J 4 bases; bases outside gene matches: 18. There are 17 residues in the CDR3. Here the CDR3 reads CASGRIGGRGGADTQYF. DNA of the CDR3: TGTGCCAGCGGGAGGATAGGCGGGAGAGGAGGCGCAGATACGCAGTATTTT.

Ten or more counts support this clonotype. The chain couples TRBV18 to TRBJ1-6; perhaps TRBD1 as D (6 bases). CDR3 length: 14 residues. The V and J ends lost 2 bases and 9 bases respectively, with 11 bases between them. Germline V gives CDR1 KGHSH, CDR2 LQKENI. DNA for the CDR3: TGTGCCAGCTCACCAAAGGGGGACGTTTCACCCCTCCACTTT. Translation: CASSPKGDVSPLHF.

This rearrangement joins TRBV9 to TRBJ2-5; D remains unclear. The length of the CDR3 is 16 residues. The V end was cut by 6 bases, the J end by 4 bases, with 22 bases between. The V gene's germline CDR1 is SGDLS and CDR2 YYNGEE. The CDR3 DNA reads TGTGCCAGCACGGAAGACGCGGACGTAAGAGGAGAGACCCAGTACTTC. Amino acid sequence: CASTEDADVRGETQYF.

This clonotype was observed at least ten times. The V and J genes are TRBV19 and TRBJ2-1; D is undetermined. The V and J ends lost 8 bases and 9 bases respectively, with 14 bases between them. The length of the CDR3 is 12 residues. CDR1 is LNHDA, CDR2 SQIVND, per germline (reference sequence). Here the CDR3 reads CASAPTRREQFF. Written as DNA, the CDR3 is TGTGCCAGTGCCCCCACACGACGTGAGCAGTTCTTC. The whole variable domain, filled in from reference TRBV19 and TRBJ2-1, reads DGGITQSPKYLFRKEGQNVTLSCEQNLNHDAMYWYRQDPGQGLRLIYYSQIVNDFQKGDIAEGYSVSREKKESFPLTVTSAQKNPTAFYLCASAPTRREQFFGPGTRLTVL.

This clonotype was picked up many times. The chain combines TRBV11-2 with TRBJ1-2; 9 bases line up with TRBD1. Germline CDR1 and CDR2: SGHAT and FQNNGV. The V gene end was trimmed by 5 bases and the J gene end by 5 bases; junction bases not matched to a gene: 6. This CDR3 spans 14 amino acids. CDR3 nucleotide sequence: TGTGCCAGCAGCCTGGGACAGGGTTTGTATGGCTACACCTTC. Its translation: CASSLGQGLYGYTF.

This chain connects TRBV19 to TRBJ1-5; D gene uncertain. Germline V CDR1 and CDR2: LNHDA, SQIVND (reference sequence). This CDR3 has 14 amino acids. Trimming removed 3 bases at V and 6 bases at J, with 12 bases between. Here the CDR3 reads CASSIPGRPQPQHF. CDR3 nucleotide sequence: TGTGCCAGTAGTATCCCCGGGAGGCCTCAGCCCCAGCATTTT.

This clonotype has more than one count but fewer than ten. The rearrangement joins TRBV7-2 to TRBJ2-7; 8 nucleotides agree with TRBD2. The CDR3 runs 15 residues. The J segment lost 1 base and the V segment lost 2 bases, leaving 4 bases of the junction unmatched. CDR1 is SGHTA and CDR2 is FQGNSA in the germline V gene. The CDR3 DNA reads as TGTGCCAGCAGCTTATGGCTAGCGGGTTCCTACGAGCAGTACTTC. Translation gives CASSLWLAGSYEQYF.

Worth noting for this clonotype: A much larger clone differs by one base, so this may be a read error. The rearrangement joins TRBV9 to TRBJ1-1; the D is unclear. CDR1 and CDR2 from the germline V gene are SGDLS and YYNGEE. The CDR3 is 14 residues long. The CDR3 DNA is TGTGCCAGCAGCGTAGGATCCACGAACACTGAAGCTCTCTTT. This gives the protein CASSVGSTNTEALF.

The J gene is TRBJ1-5, the V gene TRBV10-3, with a tentative D call TRBD1 (6 bases). Trimming left V 0 bases short and J 6 bases short, with 12 bases between. Germline V CDR1 and CDR2: ENHRY, SYGVKD. This CDR3 spans 15 amino acids. This chain's CDR3 is CAISESLGASQPQHF. CDR3 in DNA: TGTGCCATCAGTGAGTCTTTGGGGGCTAGTCAGCCCCAGCATTTT.

This clonotype has at least ten counts. Written as DNA, the CDR3 is TGCAGCGTTGAAGAATGGCAGGTCCCCTCTGGGGCCAACGTCCTGACTTTC. Its protein is CSVEEWQVPSGANVLTF. The chain couples TRBV29-1 to TRBJ2-6; D uncertain. Germline V lookup: CDR1 SQVTM, CDR2 ANQGSEA. With 0 bases removed from V and 0 bases from J, the gap between germline ends came to 12 bases. The CDR3 sequence is 17 residues long.

This clonotype was seen only a few times. The chain employs TRBV12-3 or TRBV12-4 and TRBJ2-2, with D unresolved. This CDR3 spans 13 amino acids. Trimming took 5 bases from V and 6 from J, leaving 10 bases between them. This CDR3 is CASSTSSPGELFF. DNA for the CDR3: TGTGCCAGCAGTACCTCTAGTCCCGGGGAGCTGTTTTTT.

The table lists this clonotype with many counts. The chain couples TRBV19 to TRBJ1-6, with unresolved D. Between the trimmed V and J ends, which lost 3 bases and 7 bases, there was a span of 13 bases. Germline V gene data show CDR1 as LNHDA and CDR2 as SQIVND (reference sequence). This CDR3 contains 15 residues. The CDR3 nucleotides read TGTGCCAGTAGTATCGAGGATGGATTCAATTCACCCCTCCACTTT. It encodes CASSIEDGFNSPLHF.

The sample holds many counts of this clonotype. The chain has TRBV29-1 and TRBJ1-5; the D is unclear. Germline-derived CDR1 and CDR2 are SQVTM and ANQGSEA. CDR3 length: 13 amino acids. V gave up 0 bases and J gave up 6 bases, with 9 bases separating them. CDR3 protein: CSVEDRVGQPQHF. In DNA, the CDR3 is TGCAGCGTTGAAGATCGGGTTGGTCAGCCCCAGCATTTT.

This clonotype was found many times. Germline and junction disagree at one end, which may indicate a read error. The J gene is TRBJ1-3, the V gene TRBV6-5; D gene ambiguous. Germline V lookup: CDR1 MNHEY, CDR2 SVGAGI. The CDR3 is made up of 16 amino acids. The DNA of the CDR3 is TGTGCCAGCAGTTACTCGGTCTCGGGATCTGTAAACACCATATATTTT. Its protein product is CASSYSVSGSVNTIYF.

This clonotype was detected many times. This chain connects TRBV3-1 to TRBJ1-6; perhaps TRBD1 as D (5 bases). Trimming pared 0 bases from V and 6 bases from J, leaving 9 bases between. Germline values: CDR1 LGHDT, CDR2 YNNKEL (reference sequence). The length of the CDR3 is 15 residues. CDR3 sequence (DNA): TGTGCCAGCAGCCAAGAGTGGGGCTCTAATTCACCCCTCCACTTT. Its protein is CASSQEWGSNSPLHF.

This clonotype has just a few counts. The chain recombines TRBV12-3 or TRBV12-4 with TRBJ1-1; D possibly corresponds to TRBD1 (5 bases). Trimming removed 7 bases at V and 4 bases at J, with 16 bases between. CDR3 length: 14 amino acids. The CDR3 nucleotides read TGTGCCAGCACCACTCAGGGTTCTGCCACTGAAGCTTTCTTT. Residues: CASTTQGSATEAFF.

This clonotype was recorded many times. V is TRBV29-1 and J is TRBJ2-5; D might be TRBD1 (5 bases). Trimming removed 6 bases at V and 2 bases at J, with 13 bases between. The CDR3 is made up of 13 amino acids. The germline V gene encodes CDR1 SQVTM and CDR2 ANQGSEA. The CDR3 coding sequence is TGCAGCGTGACATGGACATCACAAGAGACCCAGTACTTC. It yields the protein CSVTWTSQETQYF.

This clonotype was seen at least ten times. J is TRBJ2-7 and V is TRBV11-2; 9 bases are a match to TRBD1. CDR1 and CDR2 (germline): SGHAT, FQNNGV. The CDR3 is 14 amino acids. V gave up 3 bases and J gave up 7 bases; unmatched junction bases: 7. The CDR3 loop is CASSFGTGRQEQYF. The CDR3 nucleotides read TGTGCCAGCAGCTTCGGGACAGGGCGGCAAGAGCAGTACTTC. Variable domain in full (rest from reference TRBV11-2 and TRBJ2-7): EAGVAQSPRYKIIEKRQSVAFWCNPISGHATLYWYQQILGQGPKLLIQFQNNGVVDDSQLPKDRFSAERLKGVDSTLKIQPAKLEDSAVYLCASSFGTGRQEQYFGPGTRLTVT.